These T cell receptor beta chains were read from a single sample in a study of blood T cell repertoires in COVID-19. The assay was immunoSEQ multiplex PCR, and TCRdb's table has in-frame clones only and misses some. The table has 90,000 to 150,000 clones, around 85% seen once. The material sequenced was peripheral blood. These receptors were taken from a man between 45 and 60 years old with acute or convalescent COVID-19. Both conserved end residues are part of each CDR3. The D gene is left open where the match is weak. Rows give clone size only sometimes, using once, few, many, or a class for an expanded clone.

cdr3_aa: CASSLGGVSSYNEQFF
cdr3_nt: TGCGCCAGCAGCCTCGGAGGCGTGAGCTCCTACAATGAGCAGTTCTTC
j_call: TRBJ2-1
d_call: .
clone_size: .
v_call: TRBV4-1

cdr3_aa: CASSDNNYGYTF
cdr3_nt: TGTGCCAGCAGTGACAATAACTATGGCTACACCTTC
j_call: TRBJ1-2
d_call: .
clone_size: .
v_call: TRBV6-1

cdr3_aa: CAIGGNNEQFF
cdr3_nt: TGTGCCATCGGCGGTAACAATGAGCAGTTCTTC
j_call: TRBJ2-1
d_call: .
clone_size: .
v_call: TRBV10-3

cdr3_aa: CASSITAGQETQYF
cdr3_nt: TGTGCCAGCTCCATCACAGCGGGGCAGGAGACCCAGTACTTC
j_call: TRBJ2-5
d_call: TRBD2
clone_size: .
v_call: TRBV6-4

cdr3_aa: CASSISWSTYEQYF
cdr3_nt: TGTGCCAGTAGTATTTCCTGGTCTACCTACGAGCAGTACTTC
j_call: TRBJ2-7
d_call: .
clone_size: few
v_call: TRBV19

cdr3_aa: CASSLREVSVNTEAFF
cdr3_nt: TGTGCCAGCTCACTCAGAGAGGTATCAGTGAACACTGAAGCTTTCTTT
j_call: TRBJ1-1
d_call: .
clone_size: .
v_call: TRBV18

cdr3_aa: CASSPPQLAGTDTQYF
cdr3_nt: TGTGCCAGCAGCCCTCCCCAGCTAGCGGGCACAGATACGCAGTATTTT
j_call: TRBJ2-3
d_call: TRBD2
clone_size: .
v_call: TRBV9

cdr3_aa: CASNPTGSPSEQFF
cdr3_nt: TGTGCCAGCAACCCAACAGGGTCCCCAAGTGAGCAGTTCTTC
j_call: TRBJ2-1
d_call: .
clone_size: .
v_call: TRBV2

cdr3_aa: CASSRTGSNQPQHF
cdr3_nt: TGTGCCAGCAGCCGGACAGGGAGCAATCAGCCCCAGCATTTT
j_call: TRBJ1-5
d_call: TRBD1
clone_size: many
v_call: TRBV7-9

cdr3_aa: CASSLGGSYYGYTF
cdr3_nt: TGCGCCAGCAGCTTGGGAGGGAGCTACTATGGCTACACCTTC
j_call: TRBJ1-2
d_call: .
clone_size: few
v_call: TRBV5-1

cdr3_aa: CASRWETGSSNSPLHF
cdr3_nt: TGTGCCAGCAGGTGGGAGACAGGGTCAAGTAATTCACCCCTCCACTTT
j_call: TRBJ1-6
d_call: TRBD1
clone_size: few
v_call: TRBV2

cdr3_aa: CASSFRDQPQHF
cdr3_nt: TGTGCCAGCAGCTTCAGGGATCAGCCCCAGCATTTT
j_call: TRBJ1-5
d_call: .
clone_size: .
v_call: TRBV5-8

cdr3_aa: CSAGDSYEQYF
cdr3_nt: TGCAGTGCAGGGGACAGCTACGAGCAGTACTTC
j_call: TRBJ2-7
d_call: TRBD1
clone_size: .
v_call: TRBV20-1

cdr3_aa: CASSTDRDQPQHF
cdr3_nt: TGTGCCAGCAGTACGGACAGGGATCAGCCCCAGCATTTT
j_call: TRBJ1-5
d_call: TRBD1
clone_size: .
v_call: TRBV12-3/TRBV12-4

cdr3_aa: CASRTGQANTGELFF
cdr3_nt: TGTGCCAGCAGAACCGGACAAGCGAACACCGGGGAGCTGTTTTTT
j_call: TRBJ2-2
d_call: .
clone_size: .
v_call: TRBV6-5

cdr3_aa: CASSPSGSNQPQHF
cdr3_nt: TGTGCCAGCTCACCGAGCGGGAGCAATCAGCCCCAGCATTTT
j_call: TRBJ1-5
d_call: .
clone_size: .
v_call: TRBV18

cdr3_aa: CASSLQGAGPYNEQFF
cdr3_nt: TGTGCCAGCAGCTTACAGGGGGCAGGTCCCTACAATGAGCAGTTCTTC
j_call: TRBJ2-1
d_call: TRBD1
clone_size: once
v_call: TRBV7-3

cdr3_aa: CASNRMFDTEAFF
cdr3_nt: TGTGCCAGCAACAGGATGTTTGACACTGAAGCTTTCTTT
j_call: TRBJ1-1
d_call: .
clone_size: .
v_call: TRBV12-3/TRBV12-4

cdr3_aa: CAWSQRWTEAFF
cdr3_nt: TGTGCCTGGAGTCAGAGGTGGACTGAAGCTTTCTTT
j_call: TRBJ1-1
d_call: .
clone_size: .
v_call: TRBV30

cdr3_aa: CASSLKGTGAGYTF
cdr3_nt: TGCGCCAGCAGCTTAAAGGGGACAGGGGCTGGCTACACCTTC
j_call: TRBJ1-2
d_call: TRBD1
clone_size: .
v_call: TRBV5-1

cdr3_aa: CASTAGPIIGNTEAFF
cdr3_nt: TGTGCCAGTACGGCTGGGCCCATAATAGGGAACACTGAAGCTTTCTTT
j_call: TRBJ1-1
d_call: .
clone_size: .
v_call: TRBV19

cdr3_aa: CASRPGTGMNTEAFF
cdr3_nt: TGTGCCAGCAGACCCGGGACAGGGATGAACACTGAAGCTTTCTTT
j_call: TRBJ1-1
d_call: TRBD1
clone_size: .
v_call: TRBV3-1/TRBV3-2

cdr3_aa: CASSPGQAYEQYF
cdr3_nt: TGTGCCAGCAGCCCCGGACAGGCCTACGAGCAGTACTTC
j_call: TRBJ2-7
d_call: TRBD1
clone_size: once
v_call: TRBV14

cdr3_aa: CASSLGGLAGEGGELFF
cdr3_nt: TGTGCCAGCAGTTTAGGCGGACTAGCGGGAGAGGGCGGGGAGCTGTTTTTT
j_call: TRBJ2-2
d_call: TRBD2
clone_size: .
v_call: TRBV28

cdr3_aa: CASSMLGRTFYNEQFF
cdr3_nt: TGTGCCAGTAGTATGTTGGGGCGGACCTTCTACAATGAGCAGTTCTTC
j_call: TRBJ2-1
d_call: .
clone_size: .
v_call: TRBV19

cdr3_aa: CASSFSGGDEETQYF
cdr3_nt: TGCGCCAGCAGCTTTAGCGGGGGGGATGAGGAGACCCAGTACTTC
j_call: TRBJ2-5
d_call: TRBD2
clone_size: .
v_call: TRBV5-1

cdr3_aa: CASSIPPGRAPNTEAFF
cdr3_nt: TGTGCCAGCAGTATCCCACCTGGGAGGGCACCGAACACTGAAGCTTTCTTT
j_call: TRBJ1-1
d_call: .
clone_size: .
v_call: TRBV28

cdr3_aa: CASRLRLAGGSDTQYF
cdr3_nt: TGTGCCAGCAGACTCCGACTAGCGGGGGGCTCAGATACGCAGTATTTT
j_call: TRBJ2-3
d_call: TRBD2
clone_size: few
v_call: TRBV2

cdr3_aa: CASSQGESGEQYF
cdr3_nt: TGTGCCAGCAGCCAAGGGGAGTCTGGCGAGCAGTACTTC
j_call: TRBJ2-7
d_call: .
clone_size: many
v_call: TRBV3-1/TRBV3-2

cdr3_aa: CASSLQGASSYNEQFF
cdr3_nt: TGTGCCAGCAGCTTACAGGGTGCAAGCTCCTACAATGAGCAGTTCTTC
j_call: TRBJ2-1
d_call: .
clone_size: .
v_call: TRBV7-3